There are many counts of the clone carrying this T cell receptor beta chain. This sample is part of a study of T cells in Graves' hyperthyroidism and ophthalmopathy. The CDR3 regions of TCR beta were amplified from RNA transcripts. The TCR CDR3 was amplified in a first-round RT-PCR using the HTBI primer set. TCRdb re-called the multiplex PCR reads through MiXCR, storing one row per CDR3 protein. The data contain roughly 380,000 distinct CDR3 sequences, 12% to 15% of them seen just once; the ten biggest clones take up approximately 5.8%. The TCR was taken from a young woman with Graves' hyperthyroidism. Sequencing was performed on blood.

The CDR3 coding sequence is TGTGCCAGCTCTCGGACCTCTCGAAACACTGAAGCTTTCTTT. It yields the protein CASSRTSRNTEAFF. The chain links TRBV2 to TRBJ1-1, with unresolved D. CDR3 size: 14 residues. V gave up 8 bases and J gave up 2 bases, with 15 bases separating them. CDR1 and CDR2 (germline): SNHLY, FYNNEI.